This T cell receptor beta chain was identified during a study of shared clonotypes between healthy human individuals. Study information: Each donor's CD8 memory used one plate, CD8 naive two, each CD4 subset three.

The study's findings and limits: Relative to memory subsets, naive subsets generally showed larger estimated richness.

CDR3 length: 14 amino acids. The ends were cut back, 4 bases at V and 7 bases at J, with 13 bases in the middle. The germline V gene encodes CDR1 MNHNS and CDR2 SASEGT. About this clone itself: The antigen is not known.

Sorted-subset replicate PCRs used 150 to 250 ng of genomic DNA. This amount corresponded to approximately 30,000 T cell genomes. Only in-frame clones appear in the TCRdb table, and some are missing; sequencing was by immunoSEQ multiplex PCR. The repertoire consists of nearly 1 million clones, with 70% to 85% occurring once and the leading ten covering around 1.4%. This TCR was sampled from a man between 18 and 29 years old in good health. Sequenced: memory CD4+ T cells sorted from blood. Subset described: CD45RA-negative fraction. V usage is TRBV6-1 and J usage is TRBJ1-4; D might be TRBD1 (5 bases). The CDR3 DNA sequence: TGTGCCAGCAGTGTGCAGGGATCCACTGAAAAACTGTTTTTT. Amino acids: CASSVQGSTEKLFF.